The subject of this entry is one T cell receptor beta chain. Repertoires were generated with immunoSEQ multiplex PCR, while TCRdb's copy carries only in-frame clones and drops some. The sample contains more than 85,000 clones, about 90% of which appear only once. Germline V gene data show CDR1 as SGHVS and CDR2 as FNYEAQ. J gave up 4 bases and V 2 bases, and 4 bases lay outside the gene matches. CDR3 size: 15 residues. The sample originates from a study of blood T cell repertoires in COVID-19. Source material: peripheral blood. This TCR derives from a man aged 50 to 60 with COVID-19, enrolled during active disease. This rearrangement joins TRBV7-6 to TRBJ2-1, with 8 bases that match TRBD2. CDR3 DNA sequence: TGTGCCAGCAGCTTACTAGCGGGCCTTTACAATGAGCAGTTCTTC. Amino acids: CASSLLAGLYNEQFF. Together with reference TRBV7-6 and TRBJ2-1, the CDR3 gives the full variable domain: GAGVSQSPRYKVTKRGQDVALRCDPISGHVSLYWYRQALGQGPEFLTYFNYEAQQDKSGLPNDRFSAERPEGSISTLTIQRTEQRDSAMYRCASSLLAGLYNEQFFGPGTRLTVL.